Each of the 30 T cell receptor beta chains below was sequenced from the same sample in a study of shared clonotypes between healthy human individuals. Using immunoSEQ multiplex PCR, the repertoire was profiled, and TCRdb retains in-frame clones only, with some absent. The table lists 1.6 million or so clones, about 98.5% of them singletons. Sample: naive CD4+ T cells sorted from blood. Stated subset: CD45RA+ positively selected. The receptors originated from a man aged 30 to 45 in good health.

J is TRBJ2-7 and V is TRBV5-4, with TRBD2 as a possible D gene (6 bases). The V gene's germline CDR1 is SGHNT and CDR2 YYREEE (reference sequence). The CDR3 has 14 amino acids. The V end lost 0 bases, the J end lost 2 bases, and 9 bases lay between the germline ends. CDR3 nucleotide sequence: TGTGCCAGCAGCTTGGGGGGGGAGACCTACGAGCAGTACTTC. Translation gives CASSLGGETYEQYF.

This chain uses TRBV27 with TRBJ2-7, with D perhaps matching TRBD2 (6 bases). CDR3 length equals 12 residues. V lost 5 bases and J 3 bases, leaving 8 bases between the germline ends. Germline V gene data show CDR1 as MNHEY and CDR2 as SMNVEV (reference sequence). For the CDR3, the DNA is TGTGCCAGCAGTAAGACTAGCTACGAGCAGTACTTC. Protein sequence: CASSKTSYEQYF.

This chain links TRBV7-6 with TRBJ2-5; D gene ambiguous. This CDR3 is 13 amino acids long. Germline values: CDR1 SGHVS, CDR2 FNYEAQ. V was clipped by 5 bases and J by 2 bases, with 9 bases between them. The CDR3 region has the DNA TGTGCCAGCAGCAGATACCCACAAGAGACCCAGTACTTC. It yields the protein CASSRYPQETQYF.

This sequence joins TRBV29-1 and TRBJ2-1; perhaps TRBD2 as D (6 bases). In germline, CDR1 is SQVTM, CDR2 ANQGSEA. Trimming took off 4 bases at V and 4 bases at J, with 17 bases between the two ends. The CDR3 is 15 residues long. CDR3 loop: CSVVAGRSLYNEQFF. CDR3 in DNA: TGCAGCGTTGTTGCGGGGAGAAGCCTTTACAATGAGCAGTTCTTC.

This chain connects TRBV7-6 to TRBJ2-2; D is unclear. CDR1 and CDR2 (germline): SGHVS, FNYEAQ. The germline V and J ends were trimmed by 2 bases and 4 bases, with 8 bases remaining between them. This CDR3 has 14 amino acids. The CDR3 region has the DNA TGTGCCAGCAGCTTATCGTATACCACCGGGGAGCTGTTTTTT. This encodes CASSLSYTTGELFF. The full variable domain, rest sourced from reference TRBV7-6 and TRBJ2-2, is GAGVSQSPRYKVTKRGQDVALRCDPISGHVSLYWYRQALGQGPEFLTYFNYEAQQDKSGLPNDRFSAERPEGSISTLTIQRTEQRDSAMYRCASSLSYTTGELFFGEGSRLTVL.

This chain connects TRBV18 to TRBJ2-5, with D possibly matching TRBD1 (6 bases). Trimming stripped 3 bases from V and 0 bases from J, with 8 bases between. Looked up from germline, CDR1 is KGHSH and CDR2 is LQKENI. The CDR3 runs 14 residues. CDR3 DNA: TGTGCCAGCTCACCTGGACAGAACCAAGAGACCCAGTACTTC. Its translation: CASSPGQNQETQYF.

The CDR3 loop reads CASSLIPTGGVTYNEQFF. The DNA of the CDR3 is TGTGCCAGCAGCTTAATACCCACTGGGGGGGTAACCTACAATGAGCAGTTCTTC. This sequence joins TRBV7-6 and TRBJ2-1, with 7 bases aligning to TRBD2. With 2 bases clipped from V and 2 bases from J, the junction kept 12 bases outside the gene matches. The CDR3 has 18 residues. The V gene's germline CDR1 is SGHVS and CDR2 FNYEAQ.

About this clone itself: The same CDR3 arises from other DNA sequences in this sample as well. The genes are TRBV11-2 and TRBJ2-3; D unclear. The CDR3 loop spans 13 amino acids. V lost 0 bases to trimming and J lost 1 base, with 2 bases between them. CDR1 and CDR2 (germline): SGHAT, FQNNGV. CDR3 loop: CASSLDGTDTQYF. The CDR3 DNA reads TGTGCCAGCAGCTTAGATGGCACAGATACGCAGTATTTT.

V gene TRBV4-3 combines with J gene TRBJ2-3; D call uncertain. V gave up 1 base and J gave up 7 bases, with 12 bases separating them. The CDR3 has 14 residues. The germline V gene has CDR1 LGHNA and CDR2 YSLEER. CDR3 loop: CASSQGGPIHTQYF. In DNA form, the CDR3 reads TGCGCCAGCAGCCAAGGGGGTCCGATACATACGCAGTATTTT.

The chain is built from TRBV9 and TRBJ2-7; D is uncertain. The V gene lost 0 bases and the J gene lost 2 bases, with 12 bases spanning the gap. Per the germline V gene, CDR1 is SGDLS and CDR2 is YYNGEE. The CDR3 covers 15 residues. Written as DNA, the CDR3 is TGTGCCAGCAGCGTAGCTTTTGGGCCCCCCTACGAGCAGTACTTC. Its protein is CASSVAFGPPYEQYF.

V and J are TRBV2 and TRBJ2-1; maybe TRBD2 (6 bases). The V end lost 6 bases, the J end lost 7 bases, and 16 bases lay between the germline ends. Germline-derived CDR1 and CDR2 are SNHLY and FYNNEI. The CDR3 contains 14 residues. In DNA, the CDR3 is TGTGCCAGCAGCGAGACTAGAGTAGTGAATGAGCAGTTCTTC. It is translated as CASSETRVVNEQFF.

The chain carries TRBV19 and TRBJ2-7; 14 nucleotides line up with TRBD2. V dropped 4 bases and J dropped 6; count of bases not matched to a gene: 2. The CDR3 contains 14 residues. Germline V gives CDR1 LNHDA, CDR2 SQIVND (reference sequence). CDR3 DNA sequence: TGTGCCAGTAGTAGGACTAGCGGGAGGCTCGAGCAGTACTTC. Its protein is CASSRTSGRLEQYF.

Points on this clone: One end of the junction is discordant with germline, which a read error may explain. The rearrangement links TRBV6-1 to TRBJ2-7; the match to TRBD1 covers 9 bases. The CDR3 runs to 17 residues. CDR1 MNHNS and CDR2 SASEGT come from the germline V gene. The CDR3 protein is CASREASGQGIPYEQYF. CDR3 sequence (DNA): TGTGCCAGCAGAGAAGCCTCGGGACAGGGCATTCCCTACGAGCAGTACTTC.

The gene calls are TRBV5-1 and TRBJ2-7; D gene ambiguous. Germline values: CDR1 SGHRS, CDR2 YFSETQ. The V end lost 0 bases, the J end lost 7 bases, and 5 bases lay between the germline ends. The CDR3 runs 11 residues. The CDR3 reads CASSLAREQYF. For the CDR3, the DNA is TGCGCCAGCAGCTTGGCGAGGGAGCAGTACTTC.

The chain joins TRBV5-1 to TRBJ2-1; D remains unclear. From germline, CDR1 is SGHRS and CDR2 YFSETQ. The CDR3 consists of 13 residues. V dropped 4 bases and J dropped 7 bases, with 12 bases sitting between them. The CDR3 nucleotides read TGCGCCAGCAGCCTAGGACCAGCTAATGAGCAGTTCTTC. Protein product: CASSLGPANEQFF.

The J gene is TRBJ2-3, the V gene TRBV21-1; the listed D gene, TRBD1, was not tested against the DNA. TRBV21-1 is labeled a pseudogene. The CDR3 runs to 14 residues. CDR3 DNA sequence: TGTGCCAGCAACCCGACAGGGGTCACAGATACGCAGTATTTT. Translated, it gives CASNPTGVTDTQYF.

The J gene is TRBJ2-6, the V gene TRBV6-5; D not resolved. This CDR3 spans 12 amino acids. V gave up 11 bases and J gave up 0 bases, with 5 bases separating them. Germline CDR1 is MNHEY and CDR2 is SVGAGI. CDR3 bases: TGTGCCGCGCACTCTGGGGCCAACGTCCTGACTTTC. Translated: CAAHSGANVLTF.

The CDR3 spells CASSLITGGITDTQYF. DNA for the CDR3: TGTGCCAGCAGTTTAATTACAGGGGGGATCACAGATACGCAGTATTTT. The V call is TRBV27, the J call TRBJ2-3; the match to TRBD1 covers 8 bases. This CDR3 has 16 residues. The ends lost 2 bases at V and 2 bases at J; junction bases unmatched: 6. CDR1 is MNHEY and CDR2 is SMNVEV in the germline V gene (reference sequence).

This sequence joins TRBV11-2 and TRBJ1-2; 10 bases fit TRBD1. CDR1 SGHAT and CDR2 FQNNGV come from the germline V gene. Trimming cost V 4 bases and J 7 bases; bases outside gene matches: 6. The length of the CDR3 is 14 residues. The CDR3 coding sequence is TGTGCCAGCAGCTCCCCCAGGGACAGGGGTGGCTACACCTTC. The encoded protein is CASSSPRDRGGYTF.

CDR3 DNA sequence: TGTGCCAGCAAAATTGGACAGATCTCTGGAAACACCATATATTTT. It encodes CASKIGQISGNTIYF. The chain employs TRBV6-5 and TRBJ1-3; D may be TRBD1 (6 bases). The length of the CDR3 is 15 residues. V lost 7 bases and J lost 0, with 13 bases in between. Germline V lookup: CDR1 MNHEY, CDR2 SVGAGI.

This chain joins TRBV7-2 and TRBJ1-1; D is possibly TRBD1 (6 bases). V lost 5 bases and J lost 6, with 19 bases in between. The germline CDR1 and CDR2 sequences are SGHTA and FQGNSA. This CDR3 spans 15 amino acids. The CDR3 coding sequence is TGTGCCAGCAGCGGGTGGGGCAGGGGTGTCCCTGAAGCTTTCTTT. This gives the protein CASSGWGRGVPEAFF.

The chain recombines TRBV9 with TRBJ1-4; TRBD1 agrees at 8 bases. CDR1 and CDR2 (germline): SGDLS, YYNGEE. This CDR3 comprises 16 residues. J gave up 5 bases and V 4 bases, and 10 bases lay outside the gene matches. In DNA, the CDR3 is TGTGCCAGCAGCTTCAGAGACAGGGGAGGGAATGAAAAACTGTTTTTT. Encoded protein: CASSFRDRGGNEKLFF.

This clone was counted once. Here the CDR3 reads CASSLAGTGAEAFF. The CDR3 DNA reads TGTGCCAGCAGCTTGGCCGGGACAGGGGCTGAAGCTTTCTTT. The chain recombines TRBV5-6 with TRBJ1-1; 10 positions agree with TRBD1. The ends lost 0 bases at V and 6 bases at J; junction bases unmatched: 2. The CDR3 has 14 residues. Germline loops: CDR1 SGHDT, CDR2 YYEEEE.

This chain joins TRBV19 and TRBJ2-7, with D possibly being TRBD2 (6 bases). The germline V and J ends were trimmed by 3 bases and 1 base, with 10 bases remaining between them. The CDR3 is 14 amino acids. CDR1 LNHDA and CDR2 SQIVND come from the germline V gene (reference sequence). The CDR3 spells CASSIGGESYEQYF. Written as DNA, the CDR3 is TGTGCCAGTAGTATTGGCGGGGAGTCCTACGAGCAGTACTTC.

The V call is TRBV5-4, the J call TRBJ2-5; D is unclear. Germline loops: CDR1 SGHNT, CDR2 YYREEE (reference sequence). The length of the CDR3 is 15 residues. Between the trimmed V and J ends, which lost 0 bases and 2 bases, there was a span of 11 bases. The CDR3 DNA follows: TGTGCCAGCAGCTTGGCTCAGCCGAGACAAGAGACCCAGTACTTC. Amino acid sequence: CASSLAQPRQETQYF.

This chain uses TRBV10-3 with TRBJ2-7; D tentatively fits TRBD1 or TRBD2 (5 bases each). This CDR3 contains 14 residues. Trimming left V 4 bases short and J 3 bases short, with 13 bases between. Germline V lookup: CDR1 ENHRY, CDR2 SYGVKD. As DNA, the CDR3 is TGTGCCATCAGTGGCGAGGGGCAGGGCTACGAGCAGTACTTC. Encoded protein: CAISGEGQGYEQYF.

V is TRBV30 and J is TRBJ2-5; D is perhaps TRBD1 (5 bases). Trimming took off 4 bases at V and 5 bases at J, with 20 bases between the two ends. CDR3 size: 15 residues. Germline CDR1 GTSNPN, CDR2 SVGIG (reference sequence). The CDR3 loop is CAWTPSGRGLETQYF. The CDR3, as DNA: TGTGCCTGGACCCCCTCCGGTAGGGGTTTGGAGACCCAGTACTTC.

Regarding this clone: Other DNA sequences in this sample translate to the same CDR3. V is TRBV11-2 and J is TRBJ2-5; D not certain. CDR1 is SGHAT and CDR2 is FQNNGV in the germline V gene. Trimming pared 3 bases from V and 5 bases from J, leaving 7 bases between. The CDR3 has 12 residues. The CDR3 sequence: CASSLASETQYF. CDR3 coding DNA: TGTGCCAGCAGCTTGGCATCCGAGACCCAGTACTTC.

The chain joins TRBV5-8 to TRBJ1-3, with 7 bases fitting TRBD1. V shed 0 bases and J 3 bases; nucleotides not matched to a gene: 6. The CDR3 spans 16 residues. CDR1 is SGHTS and CDR2 is YDEGEE in the germline V gene. CDR3 protein: CASSLGGTAVGNTIYF. CDR3 bases: TGTGCCAGCAGCTTGGGGGGGACAGCCGTTGGAAACACCATATATTTT.

For this clone: The same CDR3 can be traced to other DNA sequences in this sample. J is TRBJ2-7 and V is TRBV9; 7 bases match TRBD1. J gave up 2 bases and V 2 bases, and 4 bases lay outside the gene matches. The length of the CDR3 is 14 residues. Per germline, CDR1 SGDLS and CDR2 YYNGEE. CDR3 nucleotides: TGTGCCAGCAGCGTCGGGACAGCCACCTACGAGCAGTACTTC. Encoded protein: CASSVGTATYEQYF.